Following are 4 T cell receptor beta chains from one sample sequenced in a study of blood T cell repertoires in COVID-19. The data were produced by immunoSEQ multiplex PCR, yet TCRdb's version contains in-frame clones alone and is incomplete. The repertoire consists of some 250,000 clones, with 80% to 90% occurring once and the leading ten covering under 2.5%. The sequencing input was peripheral blood. The receptors were sampled from a man between 25 and 39 years old with active or convalescent COVID-19.

As concerns this clone: Mismatch with germline at one junction end may stem from a read error. The chain uses TRBV5-5 and TRBJ1-1; D may be TRBD1 (6 bases). The CDR3 is made up of 15 amino acids. Germline loops: CDR1 SGHKS, CDR2 YYEKEE (reference sequence). CDR3 residues: CASSLAGQGNPEAFF. DNA for the CDR3: TGTGCCAGCAGCTTGGCTGGGCAGGGGAACCCTGAAGCTTTCTTT. Full variable domain (rest looked up from reference TRBV5-5 and TRBJ1-1): DAGVTQSPTHLIKTRGQQVTLRCSPISGHKSVSWYQQVLGQGPQFIFQYYEKEERGRGNFPDRFSARQFPNYSSELNVNALLLGDSALYLCASSLAGQGNPEAFFGQGTRLTVV.

This sequence joins TRBV11-2 and TRBJ1-2; 7 bases fit TRBD1. Per germline, CDR1 SGHAT and CDR2 FQNNGV. There are 16 residues in the CDR3. V lost 0 bases, J lost 4 bases, and 8 bases stayed unmatched. As DNA, the CDR3 is TGTGCCAGCAGCTTAGAGTGGCAGGGGGGCAGCTATGGCTACACCTTC. This codes for CASSLEWQGGSYGYTF.

This clone was picked up one time. The chain recombines TRBV6-1 with TRBJ1-1, with a weak D call TRBD1 (6 bases). The CDR3 runs to 15 residues. The V gene's germline CDR1 is MNHNS and CDR2 SASEGT. Trimming stripped 3 bases from V and 0 bases from J, with 11 bases between. CDR3 nucleotides: TGTGCCAGCAGTGACAGGGGAAGGGTGAACACTGAAGCTTTCTTT. Translation gives CASSDRGRVNTEAFF.

The chain couples TRBV5-6 to TRBJ2-7; 11 bases fit TRBD1. Germline lookup yields CDR1 SGHDT and CDR2 YYEEEE. After removal of 2 bases from V and 7 bases from J, the junction contained 5 bases not matched to a gene. CDR3 length equals 14 residues. CDR3 nucleotide sequence: TGTGCCAGCAGCTTTGGGACAGGGGGATCGGAGCAGTACTTC. Translation gives CASSFGTGGSEQYF.